This is a list of T cell receptor beta chains from one sample in a study of CD8+CD57+ T cells in acquired aplastic anemia. MiXCR, run by TCRdb on the reads, gives a single entry per CDR3 protein. The sample yields hundreds of thousands of distinct CDR3 sequences, 60% to 80% seen once. The sequencing input was sorted CD4+, CD8+, or CD8+CD57+ T cells (not recorded which) from PBMCs. These receptors were taken from a human donor in good health, serving as a control. Both conserved end residues are part of each CDR3. D genes are given only for firm matches. The size of a clone is reported for some rows only, either as once, few or many, or as a class for expanded clones.

clone_size	v_call	d_call	j_call	cdr3_aa	cdr3_nt
-	TRBV20-1	-	TRBJ2-5	CSARLLGTEEYF	TGCAGTGCTCGCCTTCTCGGCACTGAAGAGTACTTC
-	TRBV7-2	-	TRBJ2-5	CASSLASNWGQYF	TGTGCCAGCAGCTTAGCGTCGAACTGGGGCCAGTACTTC
-	TRBV2	-	TRBJ2-1	CASSAGGEQFF	TGTGCCAGCAGTGCAGGTGGGGAGCAGTTCTTC
-	TRBV5-1	-	TRBJ2-5	CASSLTGPFQETQYF	TGCGCCAGCAGCTTGACGGGACCTTTCCAAGAGACCCAGTACTTC
-	TRBV10-1	TRBD2	TRBJ2-7	CASSDGTSGYEQYF	TGCGCCAGCAGTGACGGGACTAGCGGCTACGAGCAGTACTTC
once	TRBV7-2	-	TRBJ2-5	CASSQGYGGETQYF	TGTGCCAGCAGCCAAGGGTACGGGGGCGAGACCCAGTACTTC
many	TRBV20-1	TRBD1	TRBJ2-7	CSAGTGLSYEQYF	TGCAGTGCCGGGACAGGGTTGTCCTACGAGCAGTACTTC
-	TRBV7-6	-	TRBJ2-7	CASSLDRATEQYF	TGTGCCAGCAGCTTAGACAGGGCAACTGAGCAGTACTTC
many	TRBV3-1	-	TRBJ2-3	CASSQGPDTQYF	TGTGCCAGCAGCCAAGGTCCAGATACGCAGTATTTT
many	TRBV7-2	-	TRBJ2-2	CASSLAVFGELFF	TGTGCCAGCAGCTTAGCAGTTTTCGGGGAGCTGTTTTTT
-	TRBV2	-	TRBJ2-2	CASSLARGTGELFF	TGTGCCAGCAGCTTAGCTCGCGGCACCGGGGAGCTGTTTTTT
few	TRBV10-3	-	TRBJ1-1	CAISESTEAFF	TGTGCCATCAGTGAGAGCACTGAAGCTTTCTTT
-	TRBV7-7	-	TRBJ2-2	CASSLRSGELFF	TGTGCCAGCAGCTTGCGGTCCGGGGAGCTGTTTTTT
-	TRBV10-1	TRBD1	TRBJ2-7	CASSVGQGAPYEQYF	TGTGCCAGCAGCGTAGGGCAGGGGGCCCCCTACGAGCAGTACTTC
-	TRBV5-4	-	TRBJ1-2	CASSFDAALIYGYTF	TGTGCCAGCAGCTTCGACGCGGCCCTAATCTATGGCTACACCTTC
-	TRBV2	TRBD1	TRBJ2-5	CASRPGQGLETQYF	TGTGCCAGCAGGCCGGGACAGGGGTTAGAGACCCAGTACTTC
-	TRBV5-1	-	TRBJ1-2	CASKERENTGYTF	TGTGCCAGCAAGGAAAGGGAGAACACTGGCTACACCTTC
-	TRBV5-6	-	TRBJ1-2	CASSQDPRVGDYGYTF	TGTGCCAGCAGCCAAGATCCGCGGGTGGGGGACTATGGCTACACCTTC
-	TRBV25-1	-	TRBJ2-1	CASSLRGHEAHSF	TGTGCCAGCAGTTTAAGGGGCCACGAGGCCCACTCCTTC
-	TRBV7-2	-	TRBJ1-1	CASSPRGGVGAAEAFF	TGTGCCAGCAGCCCCCGGGGGGGGGTCGGGGCCGCTGAAGCTTTCTTT
-	TRBV7-9	-	TRBJ1-2	CASSLMSHYGYTF	TGTGCCAGCAGCTTAATGAGTCACTATGGCTACACCTTC
many	TRBV20-1	-	TRBJ1-4	CSAAGGLTNEKLFF	TGCAGTGCTGCGGGGGGGCTAACTAATGAAAAACTGTTTTTT
-	TRBV7-9	-	TRBJ2-1	CASSMEERTVSSYNEQFF	TGTGCCAGCAGCATGGAGGAGCGGACGGTAAGCTCCTACAATGAGCAGTTCTTC
-	TRBV5-1	-	TRBJ1-2	CASSFRGAVNTF	TGCGCCAGCAGCTTTCGGGGGGCTGTTAACACCTTC
-	TRBV7-8	-	TRBJ2-6	CASSLGGGTTGANVLTF	TGTGCCAGCAGCTTAGGGGGAGGGACAACTGGGGCCAACGTCCTGACTTTC
-	TRBV14	TRBD2	TRBJ2-3	CASSPRGDQDTQYF	TGTGCCAGCAGCCCGCGGGGGGACCAAGATACGCAGTATTTT